This T cell receptor (beta chain) appears in the sequencing data of a study of cytomegalovirus exposure and HLA in healthy donors. CDR3 size: 16 residues. Germline loops: CDR1 SGDLS, CDR2 YYNGEE. J gave up 4 bases and V 3 bases, and 9 bases lay outside the gene matches. The PCR used 60 Vbeta and 13 Jbeta primers. Measured with immunoSEQ multiplex PCR; TCRdb has only the in-frame clones, and not every one. The sample shows fewer than 200,000 clones, roughly three quarters of them seen only once. The chain uses TRBV9 and TRBJ2-3; TRBD1 matches at 9 bases. The TCR originated in a man between 60 and 75 years old in good health and CMV-seronegative. Sequenced input: PBMCs. CDR3 coding DNA: TGTGCCAGCAGCGCCGAGGACAGGGGTAGTGCAGATACGCAGTATTTT. This encodes CASSAEDRGSADTQYF.